A selection of T cell receptor beta chains follows, all from one sample in a study of blood T cell repertoires in COVID-19. Assay used: immunoSEQ multiplex PCR; TCRdb lists only in-frame clones, some missing. Here the sample spans hundreds of thousands of clones, 86% being singletons. The sample comprised peripheral blood. The receptors were sampled from an elderly man with acute or convalescent COVID-19. The CDR3 runs from the conserved cysteine through the conserved F or W. D genes are given only for firm matches. For some rows the clone size is stated as once, few or many, or as a class when expanded; others skip it.

-	TRBV7-9	TRBJ2-3	-	CATPGGAVASTDTQYF	TGTGCCACTCCAGGTGGGGCGGTTGCTAGCACAGATACGCAGTATTTT
TRBD1	TRBV3-1/TRBV3-2	TRBJ1-6	once	CASSHTTGDRVPLHF	TGTGCCAGCAGCCACACGACAGGGGATCGCGTACCCCTCCACTTT
-	TRBV7-2	TRBJ1-4	-	CASSRRATGTTNEKLFF	TGTGCCAGCAGCCGCCGTGCAACAGGCACAACTAATGAAAAACTGTTTTTT
-	TRBV10-3	TRBJ1-1	-	CAITAAVNTEAFF	TGTGCCATCACCGCGGCAGTGAACACTGAAGCTTTCTTT
TRBD2	TRBV10-3	TRBJ2-3	-	CAIAGRGVAGETDTQYF	TGTGCCATCGCCGGCAGGGGGGTAGCGGGAGAGACAGATACGCAGTATTTT
TRBD1	TRBV18	TRBJ2-5	-	CASSPLGQGEETQYF	TGTGCCAGCTCACCATTAGGACAGGGGGAAGAGACCCAGTACTTC
TRBD1	TRBV29-1	TRBJ2-3	-	CSVSRGHPDTQYF	TGCAGCGTTTCCAGGGGGCACCCAGATACGCAGTATTTT
-	TRBV5-8	TRBJ1-5	-	CASSLSGGVQPQHF	TGTGCCAGCAGCTTGTCGGGGGGGGTTCAGCCCCAGCATTTT
TRBD1	TRBV15	TRBJ2-6	once	CATSRDKIQGYTAGANVLTF	TGTGCCACCAGCAGAGATAAAATACAGGGGTATACTGCTGGGGCCAACGTCCTGACTTTC
TRBD2	TRBV11-3	TRBJ2-1	-	CASSLERRGLAGGGVNEQFF	TGTGCCAGCAGCTTAGAAAGACGCGGGCTAGCGGGAGGGGGGGTCAATGAGCAGTTCTTC
TRBD1	TRBV7-2	TRBJ1-5	-	CASSHLIGTGGNQPQHF	TGTGCCAGCAGCCATTTAATCGGGACAGGGGGCAATCAGCCCCAGCATTTT
-	TRBV11-2	TRBJ2-4	-	CASSLVSLGLAKNIQYF	TGTGCCAGCAGCTTAGTTTCCCTTGGGCTAGCCAAAAACATTCAGTACTTC
TRBD2	TRBV28	TRBJ2-1	-	CAGGSGSIYNEQFF	TGTGCCGGCGGTAGCGGGAGTATCTACAATGAGCAGTTCTTC
-	TRBV6-2/TRBV6-3	TRBJ1-1	-	CASSFLNTEAFF	TGTGCCAGCAGCTTTCTCAACACTGAAGCTTTCTTT
-	TRBV28	TRBJ2-1	-	CASSLPRGSHNEQFF	TGTGCCAGCAGTTTACCCAGGGGTTCCCACAATGAGCAGTTCTTC
-	TRBV28	TRBJ1-5	-	CASKLSNQPQHF	TGTGCCAGCAAACTTAGCAATCAGCCCCAGCATTTT
TRBD1	TRBV7-2	TRBJ1-5	-	CASSLTGGFNQPQHF	TGTGCCAGCAGCTTGACAGGGGGGTTCAATCAGCCCCAGCATTTT
TRBD2	TRBV19	TRBJ2-1	few	CASIRTSGSTFDEQFF	TGTGCCAGTATAAGGACTAGCGGGAGTACGTTCGATGAGCAGTTCTTC
TRBD2	TRBV19	TRBJ2-1	-	CASSTASGRAREQFF	TGTGCCAGTAGTACCGCCAGCGGGAGGGCCAGGGAGCAGTTCTTC
TRBD2	TRBV10-1	TRBJ2-1	few	CASSWGGSNNEQFF	TGCGCCAGCAGTTGGGGCGGGAGCAACAATGAGCAGTTCTTC
TRBD2	TRBV5-1	TRBJ2-3	-	CASSWGLATDTQYF	TGCGCCAGCAGCTGGGGACTAGCTACAGATACGCAGTATTTT